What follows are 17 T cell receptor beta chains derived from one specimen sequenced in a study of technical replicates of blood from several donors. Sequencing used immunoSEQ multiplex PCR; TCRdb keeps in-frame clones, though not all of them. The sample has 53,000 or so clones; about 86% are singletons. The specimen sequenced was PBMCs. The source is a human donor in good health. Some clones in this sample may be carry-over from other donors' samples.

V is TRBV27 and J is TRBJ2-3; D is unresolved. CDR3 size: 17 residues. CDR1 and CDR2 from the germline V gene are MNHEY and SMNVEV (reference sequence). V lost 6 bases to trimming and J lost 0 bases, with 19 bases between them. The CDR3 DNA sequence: TGTGCCAGCAGAAGACGGGTGACCCTTCCTAGCACAGATACGCAGTATTTT. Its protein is CASRRRVTLPSTDTQYF.

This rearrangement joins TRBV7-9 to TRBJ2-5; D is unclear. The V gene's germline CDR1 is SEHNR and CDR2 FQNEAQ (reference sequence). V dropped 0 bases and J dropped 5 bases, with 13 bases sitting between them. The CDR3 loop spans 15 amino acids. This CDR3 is CASSLALGLRETQYF. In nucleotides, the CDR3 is TGTGCCAGCAGCTTAGCGCTGGGCCTCAGGGAGACCCAGTACTTC.

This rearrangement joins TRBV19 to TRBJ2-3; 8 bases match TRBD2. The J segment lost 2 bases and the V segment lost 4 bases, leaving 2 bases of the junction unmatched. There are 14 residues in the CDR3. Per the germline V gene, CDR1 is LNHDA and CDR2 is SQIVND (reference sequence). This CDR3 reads CASSSGGTTDTQYF. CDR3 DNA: TGTGCCAGTAGTAGCGGGGGGACCACAGATACGCAGTATTTT.

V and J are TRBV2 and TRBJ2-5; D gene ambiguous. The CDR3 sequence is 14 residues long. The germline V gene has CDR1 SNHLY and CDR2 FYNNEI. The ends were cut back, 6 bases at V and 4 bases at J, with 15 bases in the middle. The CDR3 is CASSPGTPGETQYF. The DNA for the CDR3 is TGTGCCAGCAGCCCCGGCACTCCGGGAGAGACCCAGTACTTC. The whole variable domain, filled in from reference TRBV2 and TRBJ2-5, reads EPEVTQTPSHQVTQMGQEVILRCVPISNHLYFYWYRQILGQKVEFLVSFYNNEISEKSEIFDDQFSVERPDGSNFTLKIRSTKLEDSAMYFCASSPGTPGETQYFGPGTRLLVL.

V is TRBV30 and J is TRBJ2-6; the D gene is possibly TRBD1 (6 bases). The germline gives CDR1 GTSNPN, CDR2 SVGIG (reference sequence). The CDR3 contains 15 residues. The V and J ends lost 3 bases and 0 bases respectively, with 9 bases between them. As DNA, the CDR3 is TGTGCCTGGAGCAAGGGGGACTCTGGGGCCAACGTCCTGACTTTC. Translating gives CAWSKGDSGANVLTF.

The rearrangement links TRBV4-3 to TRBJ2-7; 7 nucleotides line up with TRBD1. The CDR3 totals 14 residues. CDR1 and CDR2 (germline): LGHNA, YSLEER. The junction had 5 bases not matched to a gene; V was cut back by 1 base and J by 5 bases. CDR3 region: CASSQGDSSHEQYF. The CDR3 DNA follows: TGCGCCAGCAGCCAAGGGGACAGTTCCCACGAGCAGTACTTC.

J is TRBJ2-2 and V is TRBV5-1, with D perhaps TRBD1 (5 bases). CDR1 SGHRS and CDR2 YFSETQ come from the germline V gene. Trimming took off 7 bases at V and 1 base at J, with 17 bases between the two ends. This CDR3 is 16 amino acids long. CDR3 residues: CASRKMGQENTGELFF. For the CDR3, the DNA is TGCGCCAGCCGTAAAATGGGGCAGGAGAACACCGGGGAGCTGTTTTTT.

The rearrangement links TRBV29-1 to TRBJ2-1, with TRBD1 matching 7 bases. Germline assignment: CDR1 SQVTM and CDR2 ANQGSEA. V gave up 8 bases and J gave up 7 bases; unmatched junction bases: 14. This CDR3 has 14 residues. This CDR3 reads CSPDRGQSVNEQFF. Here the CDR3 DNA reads TGCAGCCCCGATAGGGGACAGTCCGTGAATGAGCAGTTCTTC.

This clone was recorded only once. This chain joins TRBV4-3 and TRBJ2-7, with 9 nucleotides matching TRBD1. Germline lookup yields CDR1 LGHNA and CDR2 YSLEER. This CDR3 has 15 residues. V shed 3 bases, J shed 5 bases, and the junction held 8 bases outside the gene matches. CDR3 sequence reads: CASSQTRGQGHEQYF. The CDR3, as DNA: TGCGCCAGCAGCCAGACCAGGGGACAGGGCCACGAGCAGTACTTC.

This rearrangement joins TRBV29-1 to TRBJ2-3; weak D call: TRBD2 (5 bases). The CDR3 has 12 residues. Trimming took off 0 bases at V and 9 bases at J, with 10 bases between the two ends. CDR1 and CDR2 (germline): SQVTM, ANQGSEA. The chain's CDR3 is CSVEDPWETQYF. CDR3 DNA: TGCAGCGTTGAAGATCCCTGGGAGACGCAGTATTTT.

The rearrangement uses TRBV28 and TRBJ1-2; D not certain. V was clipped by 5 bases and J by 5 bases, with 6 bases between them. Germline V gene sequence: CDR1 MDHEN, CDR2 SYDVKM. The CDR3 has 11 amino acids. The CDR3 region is CASSPRYGYTF. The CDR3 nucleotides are TGTGCCAGCAGTCCGAGGTATGGCTACACCTTC.

The CDR3 sequence: CASSYSLGGEAFF. The CDR3 DNA follows: TGTGCCAGCAGTTACTCCCTGGGGGGTGAAGCTTTCTTT. The chain combines TRBV6-5 with TRBJ1-1; tentative D call: TRBD1 (5 bases). Germline-derived CDR1 and CDR2 are MNHEY and SVGAGI. The CDR3 length is 13 residues. Trimming took off 0 bases at V and 7 bases at J, with 9 bases between the two ends.

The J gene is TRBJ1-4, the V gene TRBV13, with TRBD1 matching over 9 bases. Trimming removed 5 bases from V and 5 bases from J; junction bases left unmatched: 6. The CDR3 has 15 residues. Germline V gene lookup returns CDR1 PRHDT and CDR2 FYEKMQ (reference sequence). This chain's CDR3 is CASSPTGQGNEKLFF. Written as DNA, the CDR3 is TGTGCCAGCAGCCCGACCGGACAGGGGAATGAAAAACTGTTTTTT.

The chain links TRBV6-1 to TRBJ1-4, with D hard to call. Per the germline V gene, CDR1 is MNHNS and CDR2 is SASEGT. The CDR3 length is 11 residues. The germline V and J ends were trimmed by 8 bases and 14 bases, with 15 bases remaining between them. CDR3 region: CASAANHGLFF. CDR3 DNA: TGTGCCAGCGCCGCTAATCACGGGCTGTTTTTT.

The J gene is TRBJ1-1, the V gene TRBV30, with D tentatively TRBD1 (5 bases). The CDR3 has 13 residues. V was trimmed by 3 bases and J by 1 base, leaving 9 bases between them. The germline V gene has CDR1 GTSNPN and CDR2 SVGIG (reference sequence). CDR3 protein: CAWSDTGNTEAFF. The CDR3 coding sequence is TGTGCCTGGAGCGATACAGGGAACACTGAAGCTTTCTTT.

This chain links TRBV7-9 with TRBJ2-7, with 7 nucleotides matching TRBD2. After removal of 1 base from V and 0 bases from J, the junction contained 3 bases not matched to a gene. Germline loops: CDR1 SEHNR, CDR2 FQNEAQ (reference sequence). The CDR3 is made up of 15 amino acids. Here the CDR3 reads CASSLGGRGSYEQYF. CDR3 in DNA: TGTGCCAGCAGCTTAGGGGGGAGGGGCTCCTACGAGCAGTACTTC.

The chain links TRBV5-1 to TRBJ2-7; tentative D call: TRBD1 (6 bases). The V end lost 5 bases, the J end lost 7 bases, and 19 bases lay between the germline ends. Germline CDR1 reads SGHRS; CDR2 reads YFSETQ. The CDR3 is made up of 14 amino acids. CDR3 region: CASSRGIIRGEQYF. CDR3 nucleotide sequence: TGCGCCAGCAGTAGGGGCATTATCAGGGGAGAGCAGTACTTC. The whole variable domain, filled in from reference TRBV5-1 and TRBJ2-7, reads KAGVTQTPRYLIKTRGQQVTLSCSPISGHRSVSWYQQTPGQGLQFLFEYFSETQRNKGNFPGRFSGRQFSNSRSEMNVSTLELGDSALYLCASSRGIIRGEQYFGPGTRLTVT.